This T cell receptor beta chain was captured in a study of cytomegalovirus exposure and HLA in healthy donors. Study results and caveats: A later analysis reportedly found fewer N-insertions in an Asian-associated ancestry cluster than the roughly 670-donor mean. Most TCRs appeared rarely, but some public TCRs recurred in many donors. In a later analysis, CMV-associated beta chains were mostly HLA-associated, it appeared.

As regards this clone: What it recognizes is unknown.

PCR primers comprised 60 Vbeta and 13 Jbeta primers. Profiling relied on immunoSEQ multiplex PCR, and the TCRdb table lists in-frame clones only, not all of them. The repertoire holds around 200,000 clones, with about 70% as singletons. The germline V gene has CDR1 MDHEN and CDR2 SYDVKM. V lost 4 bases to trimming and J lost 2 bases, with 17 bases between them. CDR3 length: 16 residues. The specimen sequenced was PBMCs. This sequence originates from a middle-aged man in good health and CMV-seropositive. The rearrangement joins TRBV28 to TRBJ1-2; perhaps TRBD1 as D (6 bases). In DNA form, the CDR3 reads TGTGCCAGCAGTTCACGACAGGCCTTATTGAACTATGGCTACACCTTC. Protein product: CASSSRQALLNYGYTF.